This T cell receptor beta chain was identified during a study of tumor-infiltrating lymphocytes in primary liver carcinoma. Study outcomes and limitations: The difference in top-250-clone fraction between tumors and blood was significant, favoring tumors (p = 0.039). No more than about 8-24% of top clones could be seen in all five tumor regions.

Synthesis of TCR beta cDNA was carried out from 450 to 650 ng total RNA with a constant-region primer. TCR beta libraries came from three nested multiplex PCR rounds using slightly modified ARM-PCR. Rounds one and two of PCR, each of 10 cycles, were primed with TRBV1-TRBV30 forward primers and a C-beta reverse primer. MiXCR, applied by TCRdb to the multiplex PCR reads, yields one record per CDR3 protein. Of approximately 79,000 distinct CDR3 sequences in the sample, over 60% were seen once. Extraction of RNA together with DNA used about 17-30 mg of unsorted bulk tissue. Samples came from superior, inferior, lateral poles and tumor centre. The CDR3 runs to 14 residues. The V gene's germline CDR1 is SGHAT and CDR2 FQNNGV. Trimming pared 6 bases from V and 10 bases from J, leaving 18 bases between. Turning to this clonotype: What it binds is not known.

The specimen sequenced was liver tumor tissue from sampling region 4. Regarding subset: tumor region T4, right-lateral pole. This chain connects TRBV11-2 to TRBJ1-4; D remains ambiguous. The clonotype originates from a man aged 35 to 55 with primary liver carcinoma and hepatitis B virus infection. CDR3 region: CASSFGGPDGKLFF. CDR3 DNA: TGTGCCAGCAGTTTTGGAGGCCCCGATGGAAAACTGTTTTTT. The full variable domain, with the rest looked up from reference TRBV11-2 and TRBJ1-4, is EAGVAQSPRYKIIEKRQSVAFWCNPISGHATLYWYQQILGQGPKLLIQFQNNGVVDDSQLPKDRFSAERLKGVDSTLKIQPAKLEDSAVYLCASSFGGPDGKLFFGSGTQLSVL.